The 10 T cell receptor beta chains reported below all come from one sample, sequenced in a study of OX40 agonist ivuxolimab in advanced cancers. Here immunoSEQ multiplex PCR was the method, and the copy in TCRdb shows in-frame clones only, minus some. The table records around 67,000 clones, approximately 90% of them present only once. The sample here was CD4+ or CD8+ T cells sorted from blood, taken in a trial of the OX40 agonist ivuxolimab. The source of these receptors is an adult with an advanced solid tumor such as melanoma, head and neck, liver or kidney cancer.

The chain joins TRBV10-3 to TRBJ1-2; the D gene is possibly TRBD1 (5 bases). The CDR3 is made up of 15 amino acids. CDR1 is ENHRY, CDR2 SYGVKD, per germline. V was cut by 4 bases and J by 5 bases, with 17 bases left in between. This CDR3 is CAISASGPFLYGYTF. For the CDR3, the DNA is TGTGCCATCAGTGCCTCGGGACCTTTTCTTTATGGCTACACCTTC.

The table lists this clone with a count of one. This chain links TRBV9 with TRBJ2-3; a possible D gene is TRBD2 (5 bases). This CDR3 contains 15 residues. Per germline, CDR1 SGDLS and CDR2 YYNGEE. V lost 0 bases to trimming and J lost 6 bases, with 14 bases between them. The CDR3 sequence is CASSVEGGPGDTQYF. The CDR3 nucleotides are TGTGCCAGCAGCGTAGAGGGCGGCCCGGGGGATACGCAGTATTTT. Combining the CDR3 with reference TRBV9 and TRBJ2-3 gives the whole variable domain DSGVTQTPKHLITATGQRVTLRCSPRSGDLSVYWYQQSLDQGLQFLIQYYNGEERAKGNILERFSAQQFPDLHSELNLSSLELGDSALYFCASSVEGGPGDTQYFGPGTRLTVL.

CDR3 amino acids: CASSLGLAGGNEQFF. CDR3 bases: TGTGCCAGCAGCTTGGGACTAGCGGGGGGGAATGAGCAGTTCTTC. The J gene is TRBJ2-1, the V gene TRBV5-4; 14 bases are a match to TRBD2. V dropped 0 bases and J dropped 7; count of bases not matched to a gene: 0. Germline-derived CDR1 and CDR2 are SGHNT and YYREEE (reference sequence). The CDR3 totals 15 residues.

V usage is TRBV4-1 and J usage is TRBJ1-3; D possibly corresponds to TRBD1 (5 bases). Germline V lookup: CDR1 MGHRA, CDR2 YSYEKL. The CDR3 contains 15 residues. V lost 0 bases and J lost 4, with 10 bases in between. The CDR3 loop reads CASSQEGTRGNTIYF. For the CDR3, the DNA is TGCGCCAGCAGCCAAGAAGGGACTAGGGGAAACACCATATATTTT.

V gene TRBV6-1 combines with J gene TRBJ1-1; no firm D call. The CDR3 length is 11 residues. V was clipped by 3 bases and J by 8 bases, with 7 bases between them. Germline CDR1 reads MNHNS; CDR2 reads SASEGT. Here the CDR3 DNA reads TGTGCCAGCAGTGAGGGCAGAGAAGCTTTCTTT. Translating it yields CASSEGREAFF.

The chain uses TRBV19 and TRBJ2-1; 9 bases are a match to TRBD2. V was pared by 10 bases and J by 5 bases, with 15 bases of the junction left unmatched. This CDR3 comprises 16 residues. Germline V gives CDR1 LNHDA, CDR2 SQIVND (reference sequence). In nucleotides, the CDR3 is TGTGCCACCCGGCGGGCGGGAGGGCCGTTTAACAATGAGCAGTTCTTC. This gives the protein CATRRAGGPFNNEQFF.

This chain uses TRBV7-2 with TRBJ2-3; weak D call: TRBD1 (6 bases). The germline V gene has CDR1 SGHTA and CDR2 FQGNSA. V lost 0 bases, J lost 6 bases, and 13 bases lay in between. The CDR3 runs 15 residues. As DNA, the CDR3 is TGTGCCAGCAGCTTAGCACAGGGTCCCTGGGATACGCAGTATTTT. Residues: CASSLAQGPWDTQYF.

The genes are TRBV30 and TRBJ2-5; 9 nucleotides agree with TRBD2. V gave up 4 bases and J gave up 7 bases; unmatched junction bases: 16. CDR1 and CDR2 (germline): GTSNPN, SVGIG (reference sequence). The CDR3 spans 16 residues. CDR3 in DNA: TGTGCCTGGACTAGTAGAGGACTAGCGCGGGGTGGGACCCAGTACTTC. This translates into CAWTSRGLARGGTQYF.

The chain has TRBV7-3 and TRBJ2-5; D is ambiguous. CDR1 and CDR2 from the germline V gene are SGHTA and FQGTGA. The CDR3 sequence is 13 residues long. The V and J ends lost 5 bases and 5 bases respectively, with 12 bases between them. In nucleotides, the CDR3 is TGTGCCAGCAGCCCGAACCCAGACGAGACCCAGTACTTC. As protein: CASSPNPDETQYF. The variable domain in full, completed from reference TRBV7-3 and TRBJ2-5, reads GAGVSQTPSNKVTEKGKYVELRCDPISGHTALYWYRQSLGQGPEFLIYFQGTGAADDSGLPNDRFFAVRPEGSVSTLKIQRTERGDSAVYLCASSPNPDETQYFGPGTRLLVL.

This clone is a singleton in its sample. The chain carries TRBV7-8 and TRBJ2-1; TRBD1 agrees at 8 bases. With 3 bases clipped from V and 6 bases from J, the junction kept 7 bases outside the gene matches. CDR3 length: 15 amino acids. Germline loops: CDR1 SGHVS, CDR2 FQNEAQ. The CDR3 sequence: CASSFQDRAPNEQFF. In DNA form, the CDR3 reads TGTGCCAGCAGCTTCCAGGACAGGGCCCCCAATGAGCAGTTCTTC.